This TCR beta chain was captured in a study of T cell responses to AZD1222 COVID-19 vaccine (dated by TCRdb to about 2021). Regarding the complete study: AZD1222 recipients whose second dose came at about 4 weeks and those whose second dose came at about 12 weeks were combined into one group, since spike-specific TCR depth and breadth did not differ between the two schedules. A total of over 230 trial participants underwent TCR sequencing, of whom 207 received two doses of AZD1222 and around 26 received two doses of the MenACWY control vaccine. Trial participants were enrolled by age into 18-55, 56-69 and 70-plus year subgroups, with about 150, 28 and 57 TCR-sequenced participants respectively. Paper-wide results and their limitations: The whole spike protein was spanned by vaccine-associated CD4 TCRs, and dominant responses were seen in regions 160-218 and 743-854. Conclusions about previously exposed vaccinees are limited, since just a handful of AZD1222 recipients were seropositive for SARS-CoV-2 at baseline. A significant rise in spike-specific TCR breadth and depth was observed after two AZD1222 doses relative to day 0 and relative to MenACWY recipients. Because no day 14 peak-response samples were available, repertoires were characterized only after the peak T cell response. In the small 56-69-year group, the increase in depth fell short of significance, most likely because of low power. Participants were mostly white British and included more females than males, and it was suggested by the authors that clonal diversity may have been underestimated. Nearly half of unique spike-specific TCRs reportedly recognized epitopes outside regions mutated in the B.1.351 and B.1.1.7 variants.

The CDR3 regions of human TCRbeta chains were analyzed by immunosequencing. Processing in the source paper ran as follows. TCRs in the repertoires were compared against a reference library of SARS-CoV-2-specific TCRs that had been generated with the MIRA antigen-specificity platform. Breadth was defined as the fraction of unique TCRs that were SARS-CoV-2-associated. Depth was defined as the fraction of total T cells that were SARS-CoV-2-associated. Using the MIRA data, each spike-specific TCR was mapped to the spike region that the TCR reacts to and placed in a CD4 or CD8 class. Log10-transformed breadth and depth values were compared by one-way ANOVA with Sidak's multiple comparisons tests. The clones in this table, taken by TCRdb from immuneACCESS, are in-frame only. Not every clone is retained; where verified, under half of the shortfall comes from an unresolved V gene, and the cause of the rest is unknown. D and trimming were read from the DNA, whereas the V and J calls and clone size are those reported in that table. In all, the sample holds about 150,000 clones, and 85% to 95% of those were seen once. Around 4% of the sample is in the top ten clones.

Remarks on this clone: Its antigen is unknown. The record has no base qualities; no much larger clone is one base away. Different DNA sequences within this sample yield the same CDR3.

Counted from cysteine to phenylalanine, this CDR3 has 12 amino acids. Left in the record is the CDR3 DNA by itself, 36 bases read in frame from the first base. V is reduced by 0 bases and J by 6 bases, leaving a spacing of 7 bases between them. CDR1 and CDR2, per the germline V gene (reference sequence), are SGHNT and YYREEE. The time point tag for this specimen amounts to: baseline before first vaccination. The vaccinee samples were drawn from two UK trials, COV001 and COV002, one of which was a single-blind randomized controlled phase 2/3 trial testing AZD1222 (ChAdOx1 nCoV-19) in healthy adults. Trial participant PBMC samples were collected at day 0 and day 28 after the second dose for TCRbeta chain sequencing.

This sequence originates from an adult in good health. In this chain, TRBV5-4 is recombined with TRBJ2-7; tentative D gene TRBD2, with 6 bases matching. Sequenced material: peripheral blood, taken on day 0 of AZD1222 vaccination. At the DNA level, the sequence is TGTGCCAGCAGCTTGGTGGGGGGCGAGCAGTACTTC. This is translated as CASSLVGGEQYF.